This section outlines one TCR beta chain sequence together with its context. The germline V gene encodes CDR1 LGHDT and CDR2 YNNKEL (reference sequence). The CDR3 runs 14 residues. Trimming cost V 3 bases and J 0 bases, with 6 bases left between them. After extraction with the RNeasy kit, roughly 0.5 to 1 ug of the RNA was reverse transcribed using random hexamers. Multiplex immunoSEQ PCR targeted 54 Vbeta and 13 Jbeta TCR beta segments. TCRdb redid the calling of the immunoSEQ multiplex PCR reads with MiXCR, one entry per CDR3 protein. The sample shows roughly 150,000 distinct CDR3 sequences, about 95% of them seen only once. This record belongs to a study of CD8 T cells in Susac syndrome. On the study more broadly: Active disease was present in six of the sequenced Susac syndrome patients, whereas fewer than ten of them were in remission.

The sequenced material came from CD4+ T cells from PBMCs. This receptor was obtained from a human donor with Susac syndrome. The chain combines TRBV3-1 with TRBJ2-1, with D perhaps matching TRBD1 (5 bases). CDR3 DNA: TGTGCCAGCAGCCACGACAGCTCCTACAATGAGCAGTTCTTC. Amino acid sequence: CASSHDSSYNEQFF.